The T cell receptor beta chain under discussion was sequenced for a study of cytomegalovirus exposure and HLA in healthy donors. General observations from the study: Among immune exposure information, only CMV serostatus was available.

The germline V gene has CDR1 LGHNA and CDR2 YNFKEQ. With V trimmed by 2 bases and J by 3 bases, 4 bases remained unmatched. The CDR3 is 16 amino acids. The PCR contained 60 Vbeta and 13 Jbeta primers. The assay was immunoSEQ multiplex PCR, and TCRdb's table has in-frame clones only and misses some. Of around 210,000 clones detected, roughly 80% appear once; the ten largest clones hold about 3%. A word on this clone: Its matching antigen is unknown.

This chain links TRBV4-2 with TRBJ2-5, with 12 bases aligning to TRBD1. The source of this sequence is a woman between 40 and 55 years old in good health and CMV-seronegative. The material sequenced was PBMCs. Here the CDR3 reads CASSQMGQGAKETQYF. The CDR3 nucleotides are TGTGCCAGCAGCCAAATGGGACAGGGGGCGAAAGAGACCCAGTACTTC.